These T cell receptor beta chains were read from a single sample in a study of identical twins. Via MiXCR, TCRdb re-called the 5' RACE reads, giving one row per CDR3 protein. The sample contains a few hundred thousand distinct CDR3 sequences, around an eighth of which appear only once. These sequences were also reported in another study, on yellow fever vaccine responses in identical twins.

Sequenced input: CD8+ T cells sorted from blood. These receptors were obtained from a woman aged 18-29 years in good health. CDR3s include the opening cysteine and the closing phenylalanine or tryptophan. Each record gives: D gene, J gene, clone size, V gene, CDR3 protein, CDR3 DNA. The D gene is left open where the match is weak. Rows may omit the clone size; those that give it use once, few, many or a size class.

.	TRBJ2-7	.	TRBV5-4	CASSLGRDLSYEQYF	TGTGCCAGCAGCTTGGGGCGGGACTTGTCCTACGAGCAGTACTTC
.	TRBJ2-7	many	TRBV7-2	CASSPTGVYEQYF	TGTGCCAGCTCTCCTACGGGTGTGTACGAGCAGTACTTC
TRBD2	TRBJ2-2	few	TRBV11-2	CASSFPKGGAANTGELFF	TGTGCCAGCAGCTTCCCCAAGGGAGGGGCGGCGAACACCGGGGAGCTGTTTTTT
TRBD1	TRBJ2-1	few	TRBV4-1	CASSQDQVGDRAPSSSYNEQFF	TGCGCCAGCAGCCAAGATCAAGTAGGGGACAGGGCCCCATCGAGCTCCTACAATGAGCAGTTCTTC
TRBD2	TRBJ2-7	many	TRBV15	CATSRGEAGTYEQYF	TGTGCCACCAGCAGAGGAGAAGCGGGAACTTACGAGCAGTACTTC
.	TRBJ2-1	.	TRBV15	CATSNGVPHEQFF	TGTGCCACCAGCAACGGGGTTCCTCATGAGCAGTTCTTC
TRBD1	TRBJ2-7	.	TRBV12-3/TRBV12-4	CASSQEGQGLYEQYF	TGTGCCAGCAGTCAAGAGGGACAGGGGCTCTACGAGCAGTACTTC
.	TRBJ2-1	few	TRBV28	CASSPKGYKPYNEQFF	TGTGCCAGCAGCCCCAAGGGGTATAAACCCTACAATGAGCAGTTCTTC
.	TRBJ1-2	few	TRBV2	CASSRTLNGYTF	TGTGCCAGCAGTCGCACATTGAATGGCTACACCTTC
.	TRBJ2-7	.	TRBV7-2	CASSWRLSYEQYF	TGTGCCAGCAGCTGGCGGTTGTCCTACGAGCAGTACTTC
.	TRBJ2-7	few	TRBV5-5	CASSFTPSGTPYEQYF	TGTGCCAGCAGCTTTACCCCTTCCGGGACACCCTACGAGCAGTACTTC
.	TRBJ2-3	few	TRBV27	CASSFPGVKDTQYF	TGTGCCAGCAGTTTTCCGGGGGTGAAAGATACGCAGTATTTT
.	TRBJ1-4	many	TRBV4-2	CASSQDSTATTNEKLFF	TGTGCCAGCAGCCAAGATTCCACTGCTACAACTAATGAAAAACTGTTTTTT
TRBD2	TRBJ2-1	.	TRBV15	CATSGQGLAGVNEQFF	TGTGCCACCAGCGGACAGGGACTAGCGGGGGTCAATGAGCAGTTCTTC
.	TRBJ2-1	.	TRBV1	CASSQYAGGRGEQFF	TGTGCCAGCAGCCAATATGCGGGAGGCAGGGGTGAGCAGTTCTTC
.	TRBJ2-3	once	TRBV9	CASSVKGLTTDTQYF	TGTGCCAGCAGCGTAAAGGGCCTAACCACAGATACGCAGTATTTT
.	TRBJ2-1	.	TRBV7-9	CASLGGNEQFF	TGTGCCAGCTTAGGGGGGAATGAGCAGTTCTTC
.	TRBJ2-7	few	TRBV12-3/TRBV12-4	CASSYGIYYEQYF	TGTGCCAGCAGTTACGGGATATACTACGAGCAGTACTTC
.	TRBJ2-1	few	TRBV4-1	CASSSPGGLKYNEQFF	TGCGCCAGCAGCTCGCCGGGGGGCCTAAAGTACAATGAGCAGTTCTTC
.	TRBJ1-1	.	TRBV3-1	CASSPTGVGEAFF	TGTGCCAGCAGCCCCACTGGGGTGGGTGAAGCTTTCTTT
TRBD1	TRBJ2-1	.	TRBV3-1	CASSQEQGPHNEQFF	TGTGCCAGCAGCCAAGAACAGGGGCCGCACAATGAGCAGTTCTTC
TRBD1	TRBJ2-5	many	TRBV5-1	CASSLYRGQETQYF	TGCGCCAGCAGCTTGTACAGGGGCCAAGAGACCCAGTACTTC
TRBD2	TRBJ2-5	.	TRBV4-1	CASSQRRGAGETQYF	TGCGCCAGCAGCCAGCGGCGGGGGGCTGGGGAGACCCAGTACTTC
TRBD1	TRBJ1-5	few	TRBV7-2	CASSFQGAGQPQHF	TGTGCCAGCAGCTTCCAGGGGGCAGGGCAGCCCCAGCATTTT
TRBD2	TRBJ2-1	few	TRBV5-1	CASSLAGAGGDEQFF	TGCGCCAGCAGCTTGGCGGGGGCGGGAGGCGATGAGCAGTTCTTC